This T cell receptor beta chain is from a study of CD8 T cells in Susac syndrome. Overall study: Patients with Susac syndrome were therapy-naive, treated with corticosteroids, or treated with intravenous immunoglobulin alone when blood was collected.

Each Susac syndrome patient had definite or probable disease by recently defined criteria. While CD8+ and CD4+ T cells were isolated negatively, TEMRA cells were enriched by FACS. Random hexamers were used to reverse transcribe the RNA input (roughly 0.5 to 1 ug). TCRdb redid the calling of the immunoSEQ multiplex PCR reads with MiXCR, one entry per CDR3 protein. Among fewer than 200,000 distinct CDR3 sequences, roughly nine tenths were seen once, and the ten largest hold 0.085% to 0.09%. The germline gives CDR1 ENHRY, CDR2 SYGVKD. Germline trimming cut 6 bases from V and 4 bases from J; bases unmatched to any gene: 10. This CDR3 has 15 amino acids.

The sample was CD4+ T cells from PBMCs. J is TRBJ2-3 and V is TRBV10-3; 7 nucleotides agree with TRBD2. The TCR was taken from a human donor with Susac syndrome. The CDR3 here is CAIRDKSGVADTQYF. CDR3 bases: TGTGCCATCAGAGATAAGAGCGGGGTAGCAGATACGCAGTATTTT.